This T cell receptor (beta chain) was sequenced during a study of blood T cell repertoires in COVID-19. Study background: Acute and convalescent COVID-19 specimens originated in the United States, Italy and Spain.

Assay used: immunoSEQ multiplex PCR; TCRdb lists only in-frame clones, some missing. Of hundreds of thousands of clones detected, roughly 87% appear once; the ten largest clones hold about 6%. Germline loops: CDR1 SGHVS, CDR2 FQNEAQ. Trimming removed 3 bases at V and 6 bases at J, with 18 bases between. The CDR3 is 15 amino acids. The sample was PBMCs or T cells enriched from blood (not recorded which). The chain uses TRBV7-8 and TRBJ2-7; possible D gene TRBD1, 5 bases. This clonotype originated in a woman aged 35 to 49 who had recovered from COVID-19. The CDR3 bases are TGTGCCAGCAGCTTCCAGGGCGCAAGCCGGGTCGAGCAGTACTTC. It translates to CASSFQGASRVEQYF.